The 2 T cell receptor beta chains given below trace back to one sample, sequenced in a study of cytomegalovirus exposure and HLA in healthy donors. Primers for the PCR totalled 60 Vbeta and 13 Jbeta. Repertoires were generated with immunoSEQ multiplex PCR, while TCRdb's copy carries only in-frame clones and drops some. There are 250,000 to 350,000 clones in the sample; about 75% occur only once, and around 2.3% lies in the top ten. Input material: PBMCs. The receptors shown here come from a female donor in good health and CMV-seronegative.

The chain couples TRBV29-1 to TRBJ2-2, with TRBD2 identical over 7 bases. Germline assignment: CDR1 SQVTM and CDR2 ANQGSEA. This CDR3 is 13 amino acids long. V lost 5 bases and J lost 5; bases outside the gene matches: 5. Written as DNA, the CDR3 is TGCAGCGTTTTGGTGGGAGGGACCGGGGAGCTGTTTTTT. This translates into CSVLVGGTGELFF.

About this clone itself: Within the sample, other DNA sequences also encode this same CDR3. This sequence joins TRBV18 and TRBJ2-7; 8 bases agree with TRBD1. Germline CDR1 is KGHSH and CDR2 is LQKENI. This CDR3 contains 14 residues. J was trimmed by 2 bases and V by 3 bases; bases with no gene match: 3. Here the CDR3 reads CASSPGQGPYEQYF. The CDR3 DNA follows: TGTGCCAGCTCACCCGGACAGGGTCCCTACGAGCAGTACTTC.